Below are 8 T cell receptor beta chains sequenced from a single sample in a study of T cells after yellow fever vaccination. TCRdb redid the calling of the 5' RACE reads with MiXCR, one entry per CDR3 protein. The sample consists of under 300,000 distinct CDR3 sequences, 6.9% of them appearing once. The sample was CD4+ T cells sorted from PBMCs, taken 15 days after the yellow fever booster vaccination. These receptors came from a man aged 25 to 40 who received the YFV17D yellow fever vaccine.

The chain uses TRBV20-1 and TRBJ2-5; D remains ambiguous. The V end was cut by 6 bases, the J end by 4 bases, with 18 bases between. Germline V gene lookup returns CDR1 DFQATT and CDR2 SNEGSKA (reference sequence). CDR3 length: 14 amino acids. This CDR3 is CSAVSLGLRETQYF. The CDR3 region has the DNA TGCAGTGCGGTGAGCCTGGGTCTACGAGAGACCCAGTACTTC.

This clonotype was counted ten times or more. The chain is built from TRBV20-1 and TRBJ2-3; 11 bases align to TRBD2. The germline V gene has CDR1 DFQATT and CDR2 SNEGSKA (reference sequence). J was trimmed by 4 bases and V by 6 bases; bases with no gene match: 9. The CDR3 is made up of 15 amino acids. The CDR3, as DNA: TGCAGTGCCACCCCTAGCGGGGGGTCCCCAGATACGCAGTATTTT. This gives the protein CSATPSGGSPDTQYF.

This clonotype was detected many times. The V call is TRBV7-9, the J call TRBJ2-5, with a tentative D call TRBD1 (5 bases). The CDR3 covers 14 residues. Trimming cost V 4 bases and J 5 bases, with 14 bases left between them. The germline CDR1 and CDR2 sequences are SEHNR and FQNEAQ (reference sequence). This chain's CDR3 is CASSSVGAPETQYF. The CDR3 DNA follows: TGTGCCAGCAGCTCGGTAGGGGCCCCCGAGACCCAGTACTTC.

This clonotype was recorded at least ten times. The chain combines TRBV6-6 with TRBJ2-7; TRBD2 might be the D (5 bases). Between the trimmed V and J ends, which lost 7 bases and 4 bases, there was a span of 11 bases. This CDR3 has 12 residues. Germline CDR1 MNHNY, CDR2 SVGAGI (reference sequence). CDR3 protein: CASTGSVYEQYF. The CDR3 DNA reads as TGTGCCAGCACGGGGTCCGTATACGAGCAGTACTTC.

This clonotype was seen a few times. The chain carries TRBV18 and TRBJ2-7, with TRBD1 as a possible D gene (6 bases). Germline CDR1 is KGHSH and CDR2 is LQKENI. V gave up 5 bases and J gave up 0 bases, with 11 bases separating them. This CDR3 comprises 14 residues. CDR3 loop: CASSRTESSYEQYF. The DNA for the CDR3 is TGTGCCAGCTCAAGGACAGAGAGCTCCTACGAGCAGTACTTC.

This rearrangement joins TRBV7-2 to TRBJ2-5; 11 nucleotides align to TRBD2. Germline-derived CDR1 and CDR2 are SGHTA and FQGNSA. Losses at the gene ends were 5 bases for V and 6 bases for J; bases not matched to a gene: 11. This CDR3 contains 16 residues. CDR3 sequence: CASSPGGPSGRKTQYF. The CDR3 DNA reads TGTGCCAGCAGCCCAGGAGGGCCTAGCGGGAGGAAGACCCAGTACTTC.

The table lists this clonotype with a few counts. This chain joins TRBV20-1 and TRBJ2-3, with TRBD2 matching over 15 bases. V shed 4 bases and J 3 bases; nucleotides not matched to a gene: 5. The CDR3 has 16 amino acids. Germline V gives CDR1 DFQATT, CDR2 SNEGSKA (reference sequence). Written as DNA, the CDR3 is TGCAGTGCTAAGGGACTAGCGGGAGGCAGAACAGATACGCAGTATTTT. Translated, it gives CSAKGLAGGRTDTQYF.

This clonotype was counted between two and nine times. The V gene is TRBV5-1, the J gene TRBJ2-7, with 11 bases matching TRBD2. CDR1 and CDR2 (germline): SGHRS, YFSETQ. The CDR3 loop spans 15 amino acids. The V and J ends lost 4 bases and 3 bases, in that order; junction bases with no gene match: 6. The CDR3 coding sequence is TGCGCCAGCAGCCAACGACTAGCGGGAAGCTACGAGCAGTACTTC. Translating gives CASSQRLAGSYEQYF.